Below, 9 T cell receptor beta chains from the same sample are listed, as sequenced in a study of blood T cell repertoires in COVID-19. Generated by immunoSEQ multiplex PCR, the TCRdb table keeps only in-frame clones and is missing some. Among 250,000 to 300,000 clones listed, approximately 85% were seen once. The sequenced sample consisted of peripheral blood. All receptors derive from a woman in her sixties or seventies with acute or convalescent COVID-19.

This CDR3 is CAWSVSGLEAFF. The CDR3 DNA sequence: TGTGCCTGGAGTGTTAGCGGGCTTGAAGCTTTCTTT. V is TRBV30 and J is TRBJ1-1; D unresolved. The CDR3 has 12 residues. Germline V gives CDR1 GTSNPN, CDR2 SVGIG (reference sequence). V was trimmed by 0 bases and J by 7 bases, leaving 9 bases between them. Full variable domain (rest looked up from reference TRBV30 and TRBJ1-1): SQTIHQWPATLVQPVGSPLSLECTVEGTSNPNLYWYRQAAGRGLQLLFYSVGIGQISSEVPQNLSASRPQDRQFILSSKKLLLSDSGFYLCAWSVSGLEAFFGQGTRLTVV.

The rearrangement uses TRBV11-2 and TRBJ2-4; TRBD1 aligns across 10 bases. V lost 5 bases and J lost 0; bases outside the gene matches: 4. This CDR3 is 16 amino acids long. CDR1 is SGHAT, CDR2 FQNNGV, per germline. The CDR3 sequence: CASSPWTGGAKNIQYF. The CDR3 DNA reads TGTGCCAGCAGCCCATGGACAGGGGGAGCCAAAAACATTCAGTACTTC.

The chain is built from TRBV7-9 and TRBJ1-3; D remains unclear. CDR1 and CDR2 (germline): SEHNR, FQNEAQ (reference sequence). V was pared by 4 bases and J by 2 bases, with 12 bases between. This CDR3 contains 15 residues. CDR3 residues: CASSSWSGAGNTIYF. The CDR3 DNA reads TGTGCCAGCAGCTCATGGTCCGGGGCTGGAAACACCATATATTTT.

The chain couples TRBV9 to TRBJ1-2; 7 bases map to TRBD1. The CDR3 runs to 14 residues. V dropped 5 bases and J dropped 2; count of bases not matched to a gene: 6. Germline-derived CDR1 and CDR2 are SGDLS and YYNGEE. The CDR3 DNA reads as TGTGCCAGCAGAGCGACAGGGACAAACTATGGCTACACCTTC. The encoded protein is CASRATGTNYGYTF.

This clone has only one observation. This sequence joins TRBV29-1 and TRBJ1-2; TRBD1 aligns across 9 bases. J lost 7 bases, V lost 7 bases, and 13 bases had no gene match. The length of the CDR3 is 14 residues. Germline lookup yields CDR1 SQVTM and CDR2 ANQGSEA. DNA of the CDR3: TGCAGCGCTGCCAGCCCGGGACAGGGCTCTGGCTACACCTTC. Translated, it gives CSAASPGQGSGYTF.

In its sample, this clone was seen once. CDR3 coding DNA: TGCGCCAGCACCCTACAGAGTACCACCGGGGAGCTGTTTTTT. This gives the protein CASTLQSTTGELFF. The chain carries TRBV10-2 and TRBJ2-2, with D unresolved. Per germline, CDR1 WSHSY and CDR2 SAAADI. The CDR3 has 14 residues. V was cut by 7 bases and J by 4 bases, with 13 bases left in between.

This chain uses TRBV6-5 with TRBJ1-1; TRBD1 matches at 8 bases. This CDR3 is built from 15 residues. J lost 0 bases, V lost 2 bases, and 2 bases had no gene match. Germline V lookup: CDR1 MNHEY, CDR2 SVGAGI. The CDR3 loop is CASSYNRGMNTEAFF. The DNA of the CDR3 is TGTGCCAGCAGTTACAACAGGGGGATGAACACTGAAGCTTTCTTT.

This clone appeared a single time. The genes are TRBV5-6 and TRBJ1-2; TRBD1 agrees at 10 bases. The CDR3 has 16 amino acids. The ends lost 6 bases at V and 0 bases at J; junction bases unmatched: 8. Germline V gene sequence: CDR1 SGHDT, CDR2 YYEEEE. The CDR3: CASTKWGQGPNYGYTF. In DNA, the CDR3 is TGTGCCAGCACCAAGTGGGGACAGGGGCCTAACTATGGCTACACCTTC.

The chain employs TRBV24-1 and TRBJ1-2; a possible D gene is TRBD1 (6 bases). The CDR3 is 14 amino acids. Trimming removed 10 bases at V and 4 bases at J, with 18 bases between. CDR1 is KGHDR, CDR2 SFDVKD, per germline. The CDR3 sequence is CATAPGGPIYGYTF. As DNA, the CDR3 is TGTGCCACAGCGCCGGGGGGCCCAATCTATGGCTACACCTTC.